A selection of T cell receptor beta chains follows, all from one sample in a study of cytomegalovirus exposure and HLA in healthy donors. Some clones are missing from TCRdb's copy, which holds only in-frame ones; the method was immunoSEQ multiplex PCR. The table shows some 150,000 clones, with 70% to 80% occurring only once. Source material: PBMCs. The receptors come from a man aged 25-45 years in good health and CMV-seropositive. The CDR3 runs from the conserved cysteine through the conserved F or W. A D gene is named only where the DNA matches it firmly. Not all rows give a size; the values are once, few, many and, for expanded clones, a class.

j_call,clone_size,cdr3_length,v_call,d_call,cdr3_nt,cdr3_aa
TRBJ2-7,-,14,TRBV7-9,-,TGTGCCAGCAGCTTGTCCGCTTCGGGGTACGAGCAGTACTTC,CASSLSASGYEQYF
TRBJ2-7,-,12,TRBV7-6,-,TGTGCCAGCAGCGCGAGCTCCTACGAGCAGTACTTC,CASSASSYEQYF
TRBJ1-5,-,17,TRBV5-1,TRBD1,TGCGCCAGCAGCTTGGGGAAGGGACAGGGACCGAATCAGCCCCAGCATTTT,CASSLGKGQGPNQPQHF
TRBJ1-2,-,14,TRBV6-6,TRBD1,TGTGCCAGCAGTTCCGCAGGGGGCGAGGATGGCTACACCTTC,CASSSAGGEDGYTF
TRBJ2-7,-,14,TRBV19,TRBD1,TGTGCCAGTACCCGGGGACAGGGGGCTTACGAGCAGTACTTC,CASTRGQGAYEQYF
TRBJ1-2,-,15,TRBV12-5,-,TGTGCTAGTGGTTCGAATTCGTGGCAGGCCCAAGGCTACACCTTC,CASGSNSWQAQGYTF
TRBJ2-7,-,16,TRBV11-2,TRBD2,TGTGCCAGCAGCGGAACGCGGGGGACGGGGGACTCTGAGCAGTACTTC,CASSGTRGTGDSEQYF
TRBJ1-2,few,11,TRBV4-3,TRBD1,TGCGCCAGCAGCCAAGGGACAGGGCTCTTCTTC,CASSQGTGLFF
TRBJ1-1,-,13,TRBV30,TRBD1,TGTGCCTGGGACTCGACAGGGAAGGCTGAAGCTTTCTTT,CAWDSTGKAEAFF
TRBJ2-1,-,15,TRBV5-4,TRBD2,TGTGCCAGCAGCTTGGGTGGTGGTAAGCGGGGCCTCCAGTTCTTC,CASSLGGGKRGLQFF
TRBJ1-1,-,17,TRBV5-4,TRBD1,TGTGCCAGCAGCTTGGCACTTACCTCTATACAGGGGACTGAAGCTTTCTTT,CASSLALTSIQGTEAFF
TRBJ2-7,-,11,TRBV10-3,-,TGTGCCATCGGACAGTCCTACGAGCAGTACTTC,CAIGQSYEQYF